This T cell receptor (beta chain) was captured in a study of cytomegalovirus exposure and HLA in healthy donors. Study conclusions and caveats: Later on, an analysis found that several of the most significant clusters appeared to be linked to common viral pathogens, which included parvovirus B19.

Points on this clone: As yet, its antigen is unknown.

CDR1 and CDR2 from the germline V gene are GTSNPN and SVGIG (reference sequence). The CDR3 extends over 15 amino acids. V trimming: 3 bases; J trimming: 8 bases; junction bases outside the gene matches: 12. PCR primers comprised 60 Vbeta and 13 Jbeta primers. The protocol was immunoSEQ multiplex PCR, while the TCRdb copy is restricted to in-frame clones and leaves out a portion. The sample has more than 80,000 clones; 81% are singletons. This clonotype was obtained from a girl aged 2-10 years in good health and CMV-seropositive. The V and J genes are TRBV30 and TRBJ1-4; 7 bases map to TRBD1. The source material was PBMCs. CDR3 nucleotide sequence: TGTGCCTGGAGGACCACAGGGGACTTAGGAGAAAAACTGTTTTTT. Translated: CAWRTTGDLGEKLFF.